The sequence of this T cell receptor (beta chain) was determined in a study of blood T cell repertoires in COVID-19. Study-wide context: Recovery meant two consecutive negative NP/OP PCR tests, professional clearance, or resolved symptoms. The analysed material was cDNA or gDNA that came from T cells, B-cell-depleted T cells, or PBMCs.

Only a few counts were recorded for this clone. Different DNA sequences within this sample yield the same CDR3. In the original processing: Nucleated cell number was recorded as an estimate derived from reference gene primer amplification. This table comes from immunoSEQ multiplex PCR, and its TCRdb copy is limited to in-frame clones, with some not included. V and J calls and clone size follow that table, whereas D and trimming were derived from the DNA. This sample has hundreds of thousands of clones, with approximately 90% found just once. Cohorts were determined from participant-reported clinical history. The sample was PBMCs or T cells enriched from blood (not recorded which). The clonotype comes from a woman aged 55-70 years in a cohort exposed to, infected with or recovered from COVID-19 (not recorded which).

The CDR3 protein is CASSQEDGSTEAFF. The CDR3, as DNA: TGCGCCAGCAGCCAAGAAGACGGGAGCACTGAAGCTTTCTTT. The chain is built from TRBV4-3 and TRBJ1-1; D is uncertain. CDR1 and CDR2 from the germline V gene are LGHNA and YSLEER. The CDR3 is made up of 14 amino acids. V lost 0 bases and J 4 bases, leaving 9 bases between the germline ends.